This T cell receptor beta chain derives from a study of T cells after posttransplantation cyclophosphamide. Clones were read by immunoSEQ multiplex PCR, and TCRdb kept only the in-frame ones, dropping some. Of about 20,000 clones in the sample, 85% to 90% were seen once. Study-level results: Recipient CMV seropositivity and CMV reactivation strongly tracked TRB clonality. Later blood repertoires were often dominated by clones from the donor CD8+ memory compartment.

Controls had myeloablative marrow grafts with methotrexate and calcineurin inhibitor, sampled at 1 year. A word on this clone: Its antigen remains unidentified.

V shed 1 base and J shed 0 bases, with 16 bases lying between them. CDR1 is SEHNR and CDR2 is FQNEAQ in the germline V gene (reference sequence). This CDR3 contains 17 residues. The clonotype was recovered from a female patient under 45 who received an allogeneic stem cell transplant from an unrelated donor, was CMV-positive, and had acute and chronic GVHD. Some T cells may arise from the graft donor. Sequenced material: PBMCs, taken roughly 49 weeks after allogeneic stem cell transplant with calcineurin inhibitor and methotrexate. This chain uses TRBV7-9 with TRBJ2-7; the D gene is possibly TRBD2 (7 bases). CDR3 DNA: TGTGCCAGCAGCTTAGTGGGCGGGGGCCGAGGCTCCTACGAGCAGTACTTC. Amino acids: CASSLVGGGRGSYEQYF.